This TCR beta chain was sequenced for a study of blood T cell repertoires in COVID-19. Background on the study: The study drew acute and convalescent COVID-19 samples from the United States, Italy and Spain. T cells, B-cell-depleted T cells, or PBMCs supplied cDNA or gDNA.

In the authors' workflow: Reference gene primer amplification gave nucleated cell count estimates. Libraries were prepared by immunoSEQ multiplex PCR; TCRdb keeps only in-frame clonotypes and omits some of them. V and J calls and clone size are copied from that table; D and trimming were computed from the DNA. The sample contains 35,000 to 50,000 clones, 83% of which appear only once. The CDR3 is 14 amino acids. Germline loops: CDR1 SGHRS, CDR2 YFSETQ. V was trimmed by 7 bases and J by 0 bases, leaving 14 bases between them. The specimen sequenced was peripheral blood. This chain uses TRBV5-1 with TRBJ2-7; perhaps TRBD1 as D (6 bases). This sequence was found in a woman older than 75 with acute or convalescent COVID-19. CDR3 residues: CASQQGGNSYEQYF. CDR3 nucleotide sequence: TGCGCCAGCCAACAGGGTGGAAACTCCTACGAGCAGTACTTC. Variable domain in full (rest from reference TRBV5-1 and TRBJ2-7): KAGVTQTPRYLIKTRGQQVTLSCSPISGHRSVSWYQQTPGQGLQFLFEYFSETQRNKGNFPGRFSGRQFSNSRSEMNVSTLELGDSALYLCASQQGGNSYEQYFGPGTRLTVT.